This T cell receptor (beta chain) was obtained from a study of shared clonotypes between healthy human individuals. The table came from immunoSEQ multiplex PCR; TCRdb's copy has only in-frame clones and leaves some out. The data hold some 2.3 million clones, with just over 90% observed a single time. A remark on this clone: Its specificity is unknown. This same CDR3 is encoded by further DNA sequences in the sample.

The study, taken as a whole, reports: In general, naive subsets displayed greater estimated richness than memory subsets did.

Germline CDR1 reads DFQATT; CDR2 reads SNEGSKA (reference sequence). Trimming took 0 bases from V and 6 from J, leaving 5 bases between them. This CDR3 contains 11 residues. The sample was naive CD4+ T cells from PBMCs. Indicated subset: CD45RA+ positively selected. The gene calls are TRBV20-1 and TRBJ1-1; D not resolved. The sequence derives from a man younger than 30 in good health. Some clones in this sample may be carry-over from other donors' samples. The CDR3 sequence: CSARDLAEAFF. CDR3 bases: TGCAGTGCTAGAGATCTCGCTGAAGCTTTCTTT.